This TCR beta chain was captured in a study of T cell responses to AZD1222 COVID-19 vaccine. Remarks on this clone: What it recognizes is unknown.

Repertoires were generated with immunoSEQ multiplex PCR, while TCRdb's copy carries only in-frame clones and drops some. The sample shows more than 55,000 clones, 80% to 90% of them seen only once. Overall study results and limits: Repertoires were sampled only after the peak T cell response.

Trimming pared 8 bases from V and 5 bases from J, leaving 15 bases between. The germline V gene encodes CDR1 MDHEN and CDR2 SYDVKM. The CDR3 extends over 14 amino acids. The clonotype originates from an adult who received the AZD1222 COVID-19 vaccine. J is TRBJ2-2 and V is TRBV28; D is perhaps TRBD2 (5 bases). Sequenced material: peripheral blood, taken 28 days after the second AZD1222 dose. The CDR3 sequence is CASSRRRDTGELFF. The DNA of the CDR3 is TGTGCCAGCTCCCGGAGGAGAGATACCGGGGAGCTGTTTTTT.